The text below deals with one T cell receptor (beta chain). The ends were cut back, 4 bases at V and 7 bases at J, with 13 bases in the middle. Germline CDR1 reads LGHNT; CDR2 reads FRNRAP. The CDR3 extends over 13 amino acids. This record comes from a study of blood T cells in healthy people across ages. Together with a sample-barcoded 5' primer, a J-beta primer mix was included in a second PCR lasting about 6 to 11 cycles. TCRdb ran MiXCR on the 5' RACE reads and lists one entry per CDR3 protein. Of more than 1,000,000 distinct CDR3 sequences listed, approximately 25% are singletons. These data also featured in a second study, about T cells of mothers and their children. In that study: The TCR beta CDR3 read count exceeded 9 million for each mother and was approximately 3 million for each child.

Sequencing was carried out using blood. The clonotype comes from a girl aged 2-10 years in good health. V gene TRBV12-5 combines with J gene TRBJ1-1; tentative D call: TRBD1 (5 bases). The DNA for the CDR3 is TGTGCTAGTGGTTCAGAAGTGGGGGGTGAAGCTTTCTTT. It translates to CASGSEVGGEAFF.